Following are 28 T cell receptor beta chains from one sample sequenced in a study of blood T cells in healthy people across ages (dated by TCRdb to 2014 to 2015). Libraries were prepared through 5' RACE. The run used an Illumina HiSeq 2500. A second PCR of about 7 to 12 cycles was run with a J-beta primer mix and a sample-barcoded 5' primer. The public reads were reanalyzed by TCRdb: fastp trimming at Q25, MiXCR alignment, in-frame beta chains only. Every CDR3 protein is listed once, alongside the most common genes and DNA of its rows. This sample comprises 800,000 to 950,000 distinct CDR3 sequences, 25% to 30% of them detected only once. The ten largest clones take up approximately 10% of the sample. The sample also formed part of further work on T cells of mothers and their children.

Sequenced: blood. Source of these receptors: a woman aged 40 to 50 in good health.

This clonotype has more than one count but fewer than ten. This chain uses TRBV28 with TRBJ2-7; D ambiguous. The CDR3 runs to 14 residues. Germline V gene data show CDR1 as MDHEN and CDR2 as SYDVKM. The V end lost 6 bases, the J end lost 0 bases, and 12 bases lay between the germline ends. CDR3 sequence reads: CASSRPDISYEQYF. CDR3 sequence (DNA): TGTGCCAGCAGCCGCCCTGACATCTCCTACGAGCAGTACTTC.

This chain joins TRBV28 and TRBJ2-1; D is ambiguous. Trimming shortened V by 3 bases and J by 8 bases, and 17 bases separated the two germline ends. Looked up from germline, CDR1 is MDHEN and CDR2 is SYDVKM. The CDR3 loop spans 15 amino acids. The CDR3 DNA is TGTGCCAGCAGTTTCTCGAGCTTAGTGGTTGATGAGCAGTTCTTC. It translates to CASSFSSLVVDEQFF.

V usage is TRBV20-1 and J usage is TRBJ2-3; weak D call: TRBD2 (5 bases). From germline, CDR1 is DFQATT and CDR2 SNEGSKA (reference sequence). V was trimmed by 6 bases and J by 2 bases, leaving 18 bases between them. CDR3 length: 15 residues. This chain's CDR3 is CSATWTRGLTDTQYF. The CDR3 DNA sequence: TGCAGTGCCACTTGGACTCGCGGGCTCACAGATACGCAGTATTTT.

This clonotype was recorded at least ten times. This chain uses TRBV7-9 with TRBJ2-7, with D possibly TRBD1 on 6 matching bases. Germline CDR1 reads SEHNR; CDR2 reads FQNEAQ (reference sequence). Trimming took off 5 bases at V and 3 bases at J, with 8 bases between the two ends. This CDR3 comprises 12 residues. CDR3 residues: CASSMDSYEQYF. CDR3 DNA sequence: TGTGCCAGCAGCATGGACAGCTACGAGCAGTACTTC.

This clonotype was seen ten or more times. V is TRBV25-1 and J is TRBJ2-7; D is perhaps TRBD2 (5 bases). The CDR3 is 17 amino acids. The germline V and J ends were trimmed by 1 base and 3 bases, with 19 bases remaining between them. Germline-derived CDR1 and CDR2 are MGHDK and SYGVNS. In DNA form, the CDR3 reads TGTGCCAGCAGTGAATCTGCCGGCCATGCCGGGATCTACGAGCAGTACTTC. Translated, it gives CASSESAGHAGIYEQYF.

Comments on this clonotype: A read error may explain this, as a much larger clone is one base away. The J gene is TRBJ2-7, the V gene TRBV3-1; D is unclear. From germline, CDR1 is LGHDT and CDR2 YNNKEL (reference sequence). The CDR3 covers 13 residues. CDR3 residues: CASGQARSYEQYF. In nucleotides, the CDR3 is TGTGCCAGCGGCCAAGCCAGGTCCTACGAGCAGTACTTC.

This clonotype has a handful of counts. The chain employs TRBV7-2 and TRBJ2-3, with D perhaps being TRBD1 or TRBD2 (5 bases each). The germline V gene has CDR1 SGHTA and CDR2 FQGNSA. CDR3 length: 14 amino acids. V was trimmed by 5 bases and J by 0 bases, leaving 9 bases between them. CDR3 sequence: CASSRDLSTDTQYF. The CDR3 nucleotides are TGTGCCAGCAGCCGGGACCTTAGCACAGATACGCAGTATTTT.

There are many counts of this clonotype. The chain employs TRBV11-2 and TRBJ1-2; D gene ambiguous. Germline CDR1 reads SGHAT; CDR2 reads FQNNGV. V was trimmed by 0 bases and J by 3 bases, leaving 5 bases between them. There are 13 residues in the CDR3. CDR3 sequence reads: CASSLDHHYGYTF. The CDR3 coding sequence is TGTGCCAGCAGCTTAGATCACCACTATGGCTACACCTTC.

The chain carries TRBV7-2 and TRBJ1-1; D might be TRBD1 (6 bases). The germline V gene encodes CDR1 SGHTA and CDR2 FQGNSA. The V end lost 2 bases, the J end lost 4 bases, and 14 bases lay between the germline ends. The CDR3 has 15 residues. The CDR3 is CASSLQGSSGTEAFF. The CDR3 DNA reads TGTGCCAGCAGCTTACAGGGGTCAAGTGGCACTGAAGCTTTCTTT. Full variable domain (missing parts from reference TRBV7-2 and TRBJ1-1): GAGVSQSPSNKVTEKGKDVELRCDPISGHTALYWYRQSLGQGLEFLIYFQGNSAPDKSGLPSDRFSAERTGGSVSTLTIQRTQQEDSAVYLCASSLQGSSGTEAFFGQGTRLTVV.

The chain has TRBV3-1 and TRBJ2-1; a possible D gene is TRBD2 (6 bases). Judging by the DNA end, TRBJ2-7 fits better; the J call may be wrong. The germline V gene encodes CDR1 LGHDT and CDR2 YNNKEL (reference sequence). This CDR3 is 15 amino acids long. CDR3 nucleotide sequence: TGTGCCAGCACCCCGGGACTGGTCTCCTACAATGAGCAGTACTTC. As protein: CASTPGLVSYNEQYF.

The V and J genes are TRBV3-1 and TRBJ2-1; 11 nucleotides line up with TRBD2. Trimming removed 4 bases from V and 1 base from J; junction bases left unmatched: 9. In germline, CDR1 is LGHDT, CDR2 YNNKEL (reference sequence). The CDR3 runs to 18 residues. Written as DNA, the CDR3 is TGTGCCAGCAGCCCAACAACCCTAGCGGGGGGATCCTACAATGAGCAGTTCTTC. Encoded protein: CASSPTTLAGGSYNEQFF.

This clonotype was seen many times. The CDR3 nucleotides read TGTGCCAGCAGCCAAGGTTCCGGGACAGCCTACGAGCAGTACTTC. It yields the protein CASSQGSGTAYEQYF. The chain has TRBV3-1 and TRBJ2-7, with 7 bases that match TRBD1. V shed 1 base, J shed 2 bases, and the junction held 5 bases outside the gene matches. Looked up from germline, CDR1 is LGHDT and CDR2 is YNNKEL (reference sequence). The CDR3 extends over 15 amino acids.

This clonotype was detected a few times. This clone may be a read error of a much larger clone one base away. The chain is built from TRBV11-1 and TRBJ2-5, with D maybe TRBD1 (5 bases). The DNA end is a closer match to TRBJ2-7, so the J assignment may be wrong. Germline V CDR1 and CDR2: SGHAT, FQDESV (reference sequence). The CDR3 contains 12 residues. CDR3 residues: CAGSRTLYEQYF. For the CDR3, the DNA is TGTGCCGGCAGCCGGACATTATACGAGCAGTACTTC.

This clonotype has a count of ten or more. The chain joins TRBV2 to TRBJ2-5; D uncertain. Trimming took 4 bases from V and 5 from J, leaving 17 bases between them. The length of the CDR3 is 15 residues. Germline V gene data show CDR1 as SNHLY and CDR2 as FYNNEI. The CDR3 region is CASSALPNLGETQYF. In nucleotides, the CDR3 is TGTGCCAGCAGTGCGTTACCAAACCTGGGGGAGACCCAGTACTTC.

The chain recombines TRBV5-1 with TRBJ2-5; D unresolved. The CDR3 extends over 12 amino acids. Trimming took off 3 bases at V and 5 bases at J, with 8 bases between the two ends. Germline V gene sequence: CDR1 SGHRS, CDR2 YFSETQ. The CDR3 DNA reads TGCGCCAGCAGCTGGCTAGGTGAGACCCAGTACTTC. Translation gives CASSWLGETQYF.

This clonotype was seen only a few times. V is TRBV10-3 and J is TRBJ1-1; 8 bases are a match to TRBD1. The CDR3 is 15 amino acids. CDR1 and CDR2 (germline): ENHRY, SYGVKD. Trimming cost V 5 bases and J 6 bases; bases outside gene matches: 11. This chain's CDR3 is CAISKTQGAEAEAFF. CDR3 in DNA: TGTGCCATCAGTAAAACCCAGGGGGCGGAGGCTGAAGCTTTCTTT.

The chain is built from TRBV6-1 and TRBJ2-1; D uncertain. V was cut by 0 bases and J by 9 bases, with 6 bases left in between. Germline V gives CDR1 MNHNS, CDR2 SASEGT. The CDR3 sequence is 12 residues long. The CDR3 protein is CASSEARVEQFF. In nucleotides, the CDR3 is TGTGCCAGCAGTGAAGCGCGAGTTGAGCAGTTCTTC.

On this clonotype itself: The junction and the germline gene differ at one end; a read error may be behind it. The chain recombines TRBV6-5 with TRBJ2-2; either TRBD1 or TRBD2 may fit D (5 bases each). The CDR3 sequence is 13 residues long. Germline CDR1 MNHEY, CDR2 SVGAGI. Here the CDR3 DNA reads TGTGCCAGCCTCAGGGTTAACACCGGGGAGCGGTTTTTT. The encoded protein is CASLRVNTGERFF.

The V and J genes are TRBV5-5 and TRBJ2-1, with 11 bases matching TRBD2. This CDR3 has 16 residues. Trimming removed 3 bases from V and 4 bases from J; junction bases left unmatched: 6. Germline V gene data show CDR1 as SGHKS and CDR2 as YYEKEE (reference sequence). The CDR3 loop reads CASSYRLAGSYNEQFF. In DNA form, the CDR3 reads TGTGCCAGCAGCTACCGACTAGCGGGATCATACAATGAGCAGTTCTTC. The variable domain in full, completed from reference TRBV5-5 and TRBJ2-1, reads DAGVTQSPTHLIKTRGQQVTLRCSPISGHKSVSWYQQVLGQGPQFIFQYYEKEERGRGNFPDRFSARQFPNYSSELNVNALLLGDSALYLCASSYRLAGSYNEQFFGPGTRLTVL.

Many counts were recorded for this clonotype. This chain joins TRBV10-3 and TRBJ2-7, with D possibly being TRBD2 (5 bases). Germline assignment: CDR1 ENHRY and CDR2 SYGVKD. The CDR3 consists of 14 residues. Trimming stripped 2 bases from V and 2 bases from J, with 10 bases between. This CDR3 reads CAISEGLDTYEQYF. CDR3 coding DNA: TGTGCCATCAGTGAGGGACTGGATACCTACGAGCAGTACTTC.

This clonotype was counted many times. This sequence joins TRBV10-3 and TRBJ2-7, with a weak D call TRBD1 (5 bases). The V and J ends lost 2 bases and 2 bases respectively, with 10 bases between them. Germline CDR1 and CDR2: ENHRY and SYGVKD. The CDR3 sequence is 14 residues long. The CDR3 sequence: CAISEIGQPYEQYF. In DNA, the CDR3 is TGTGCCATCAGTGAGATAGGACAACCCTACGAGCAGTACTTC.

The gene calls are TRBV12-3 or TRBV12-4 and TRBJ2-3, with 9 bases aligning to TRBD2. V trimming: 6 bases; J trimming: 5 bases; junction bases outside the gene matches: 12. The CDR3 consists of 16 residues. CDR3 nucleotide sequence: TGTGCCAGCAGCCGACTAGCGGAGGGGAAGGAAGATACGCAGTATTTT. This sequence encodes CASSRLAEGKEDTQYF.

The chain employs TRBV10-3 and TRBJ2-5; 11 bases line up with TRBD2. Looked up from germline, CDR1 is ENHRY and CDR2 is SYGVKD. After removal of 6 bases from V and 2 bases from J, the junction contained 2 bases not matched to a gene. The CDR3 is made up of 14 amino acids. Written as DNA, the CDR3 is TGTGCCATCAGCATAGCGGGGGGGCAAGAGACCCAGTACTTC. The encoded protein is CAISIAGGQETQYF.

The chain employs TRBV5-1 and TRBJ1-1; no clear D gene. The V gene's germline CDR1 is SGHRS and CDR2 YFSETQ. The length of the CDR3 is 14 residues. Trimming stripped 2 bases from V and 1 base from J, with 9 bases between. The CDR3, as DNA: TGCGCCAGCAGCTTCGGGCCGTCGAACACTGAAGCTTTCTTT. Its translation is CASSFGPSNTEAFF.

This clonotype was seen many times. The gene calls are TRBV28 and TRBJ1-2; D remains ambiguous. There are 11 residues in the CDR3. Germline V gene sequence: CDR1 MDHEN, CDR2 SYDVKM. Trimming removed 6 bases from V and 5 bases from J, with 7 bases in between. CDR3 sequence reads: CASSSPYGYTF. The CDR3 DNA is TGTGCCAGCAGCTCCCCGTATGGCTACACCTTC.

V and J are TRBV5-5 and TRBJ2-6; TRBD1 might be the D (6 bases). Trimming took off 4 bases at V and 2 bases at J, with 19 bases between the two ends. The V gene's germline CDR1 is SGHKS and CDR2 YYEKEE (reference sequence). The CDR3 runs 18 residues. The CDR3 DNA sequence: TGTGCCAGCAGCCAAGGGGGTTCACAGGGTCCTGGGGCCAACGTCCTGACTTTC. Translation: CASSQGGSQGPGANVLTF.

The chain recombines TRBV18 with TRBJ2-2; possible D gene TRBD1, 6 bases. Trimming took 3 bases from V and 6 from J, leaving 26 bases between them. Germline V CDR1 and CDR2: KGHSH, LQKENI. This CDR3 has 19 amino acids. The CDR3 region is CASSPGTTPITSTAGELFF. The CDR3 DNA sequence: TGTGCCAGCTCACCGGGGACAACACCAATCACCTCGACGGCCGGGGAGCTGTTTTTT.

The gene calls are TRBV29-1 and TRBJ2-7, with D unclear. Germline CDR1 SQVTM, CDR2 ANQGSEA. V lost 7 bases, J lost 6 bases, and 16 bases lay in between. This CDR3 contains 12 residues. The CDR3, as DNA: TGCAGCGCTTTGGACCCGGGCAGCGAGCAGTACTTC. Its translation: CSALDPGSEQYF.